The 3 T cell receptor beta chains listed next were all sequenced from one sample in a study of PD-L1 blockade in urothelial cancer. Documented time point: pretreatment peripheral blood. TCRdb's copy holds only in-frame clones and misses some; the assay was immunoSEQ multiplex PCR. Here the sample spans 55,000 to 75,000 clones, more than 80% being singletons. This material consisted of PBMCs, taken around atezolizumab (anti-PD-L1) treatment. The origin of the receptors is a man between 70 and 80 years old with urothelial cancer.

This rearrangement joins TRBV5-5 to TRBJ2-1, with 7 nucleotides matching TRBD1. CDR1 and CDR2 (germline): SGHKS, YYEKEE (reference sequence). The CDR3 consists of 15 residues. Trimming took 0 bases from V and 3 from J; bases not matched to a gene: 3. CDR3 coding DNA: TGTGCCAGCAGCTTGGTGTGGGACAGCTACAATGAGCAGTTCTTC. It translates to CASSLVWDSYNEQFF.

In its sample, this clone was seen once. The chain uses TRBV6-5 and TRBJ1-5; 8 positions agree with TRBD1. CDR3 length equals 13 residues. The germline V gene encodes CDR1 MNHEY and CDR2 SVGAGI. Trimming cost V 7 bases and J 2 bases; bases outside gene matches: 1. The CDR3 loop is CASKQGGNQPQHF. CDR3 in DNA: TGTGCCAGCAAACAGGGGGGCAATCAGCCCCAGCATTTT.

The CDR3 loop is CASSPVVPGTEAFF. In nucleotides, the CDR3 is TGTGCCAGCAGCCCGGTGGTACCGGGGACTGAAGCTTTCTTT. The chain joins TRBV5-5 to TRBJ1-1; D is unresolved. V lost 4 bases, J lost 5 bases, and 15 bases lay in between. This CDR3 is built from 14 residues. Germline V gene data show CDR1 as SGHKS and CDR2 as YYEKEE (reference sequence).